This passage covers 10 T cell receptor beta chains from one sample sequenced in a study of T cell responses to AZD1222 COVID-19 vaccine. This table comes from immunoSEQ multiplex PCR, and its TCRdb copy is limited to in-frame clones, with some not included. The sample records roughly 100,000 clones, 88% being singletons. Sample: peripheral blood, taken on day 0 of AZD1222 vaccination. The source of these receptors is an adult in good health.

This sequence joins TRBV7-2 and TRBJ2-7, with D possibly TRBD1 on 5 matching bases. The CDR3 covers 17 residues. Trimming removed 0 bases at V and 1 base at J, with 16 bases between. Germline CDR1 and CDR2: SGHTA and FQGNSA. The CDR3 region is CASSLAVGQGASYEQYF. Written as DNA, the CDR3 is TGTGCCAGCAGCTTAGCCGTTGGACAAGGGGCATCCTACGAGCAGTACTTC.

The V and J genes are TRBV7-9 and TRBJ1-2; 7 bases align to TRBD1. Germline-derived CDR1 and CDR2 are SEHNR and FQNEAQ (reference sequence). This CDR3 comprises 12 residues. Trimming removed 3 bases from V and 6 bases from J; junction bases left unmatched: 1. The CDR3 DNA reads TGTGCCAGCAGCTTTGACAGGGATGGCTACACCTTC. Protein sequence: CASSFDRDGYTF.

This chain uses TRBV27 with TRBJ2-7; no firm D call. V lost 1 base, J lost 0 bases, and 16 bases lay in between. Germline values: CDR1 MNHEY, CDR2 SMNVEV (reference sequence). This CDR3 has 17 residues. CDR3 sequence: CASSLLAPPGSSYEQYF. The DNA of the CDR3 is TGTGCCAGCAGTTTATTAGCCCCTCCAGGTAGCTCCTACGAGCAGTACTTC.

This chain connects TRBV9 to TRBJ2-5; 7 bases fit TRBD2. V was clipped by 0 bases and J by 4 bases; unmatched bases: 12. Germline V gene sequence: CDR1 SGDLS, CDR2 YYNGEE. The CDR3 totals 17 residues. Here the CDR3 DNA reads TGTGCCAGCAGCGTAGCTTTCGGAACCGGGGGGACAGAGACCCAGTACTTC. It encodes CASSVAFGTGGTETQYF.

This clone was counted only a few times. V and J are TRBV6-4 and TRBJ1-5; D is possibly TRBD1 (5 bases). The CDR3 has 13 residues. CDR1 and CDR2 (germline): MRHNA, SNTAGT. The V and J ends lost 4 bases and 6 bases respectively, with 10 bases between them. The CDR3 is CASSGLRVQPQHF. DNA for the CDR3: TGTGCCAGCAGTGGCCTCAGGGTTCAGCCCCAGCATTTT.

This clone showed up just once. J is TRBJ1-4 and V is TRBV27; D not resolved. Germline values: CDR1 MNHEY, CDR2 SMNVEV (reference sequence). CDR3 length equals 16 residues. With 5 bases removed from V and 4 bases from J, the gap between germline ends came to 17 bases. The DNA for the CDR3 is TGTGCCAGCAGTCTAAAACCCGGCGGGGTTAATGAAAAACTGTTTTTT. Translated: CASSLKPGGVNEKLFF.

The V call is TRBV25-1, the J call TRBJ1-3; possible D gene TRBD1, 6 bases. Germline V lookup: CDR1 MGHDK, CDR2 SYGVNS. The CDR3 extends over 15 amino acids. The V end lost 2 bases, the J end lost 0 bases, and 8 bases lay between the germline ends. DNA of the CDR3: TGTGCCAGCAGTGAAACAGGGATCTCTGGAAACACCATATATTTT. The encoded protein is CASSETGISGNTIYF. Based on the CDR3 plus reference TRBV25-1 and TRBJ1-3, the full variable domain is EADIYQTPRYLVIGTGKKITLECSQTMGHDKMYWYQQDPGMELHLIHYSYGVNSTEKGDLSSESTVSRIRTEHFPLTLESARPSHTSQYLCASSETGISGNTIYFGEGSWLTVV.

This clone was seen once. This chain uses TRBV28 with TRBJ2-7; 7 bases are a match to TRBD1. This CDR3 is 16 amino acids long. The germline V gene has CDR1 MDHEN and CDR2 SYDVKM. The V segment lost 4 bases and the J segment 1 base; nucleotides outside the gene matches: 10. The CDR3 reads CASSSPGQDSSYEQYF. DNA of the CDR3: TGTGCCAGCAGTTCGCCCGGACAGGATAGTTCCTACGAGCAGTACTTC.

This sequence joins TRBV24-1 and TRBJ2-1, with D possibly TRBD1 on 5 matching bases. Germline V gives CDR1 KGHDR, CDR2 SFDVKD. V gave up 4 bases and J gave up 3 bases, with 15 bases separating them. The CDR3 totals 16 residues. The CDR3 region has the DNA TGTGCCACCAGTGACCCCTTAGGGGCGTACTACAATGAGCAGTTCTTC. This codes for CATSDPLGAYYNEQFF.

As DNA, the CDR3 is TGTGCCAGCAGCCTTAATGGCGGGGAGCTGTTTTTT. This encodes CASSLNGGELFF. This chain links TRBV9 with TRBJ2-2; D unclear. Germline lookup yields CDR1 SGDLS and CDR2 YYNGEE. The CDR3 has 12 amino acids. V was trimmed by 4 bases and J by 7 bases, leaving 8 bases between them.